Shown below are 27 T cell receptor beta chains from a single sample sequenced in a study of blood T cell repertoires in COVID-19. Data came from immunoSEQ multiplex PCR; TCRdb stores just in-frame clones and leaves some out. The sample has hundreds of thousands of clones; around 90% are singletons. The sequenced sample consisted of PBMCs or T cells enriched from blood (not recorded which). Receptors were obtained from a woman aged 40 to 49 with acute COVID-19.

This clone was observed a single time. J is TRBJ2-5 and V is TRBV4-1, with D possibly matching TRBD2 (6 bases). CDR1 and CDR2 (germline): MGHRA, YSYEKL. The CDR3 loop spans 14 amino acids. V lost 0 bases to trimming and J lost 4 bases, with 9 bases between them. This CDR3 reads CASSQDRERETQYF. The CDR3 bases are TGCGCCAGCAGCCAAGATCGGGAGAGAGAGACCCAGTACTTC.

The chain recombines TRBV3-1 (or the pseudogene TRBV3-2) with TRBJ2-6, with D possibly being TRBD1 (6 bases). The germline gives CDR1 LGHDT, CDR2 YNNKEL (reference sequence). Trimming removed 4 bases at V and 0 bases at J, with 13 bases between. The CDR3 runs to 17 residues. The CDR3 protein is CASSPGHRASGANVLTF. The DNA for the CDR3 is TGTGCCAGCAGCCCGGGACACAGAGCCTCTGGGGCCAACGTCCTGACTTTC.

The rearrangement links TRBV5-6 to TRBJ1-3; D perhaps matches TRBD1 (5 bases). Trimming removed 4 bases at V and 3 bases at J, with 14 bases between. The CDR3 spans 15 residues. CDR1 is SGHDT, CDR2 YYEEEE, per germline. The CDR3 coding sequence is TGTGCCAGCAGCACCCTGGGCAGGGATGGAAACACCATATATTTT. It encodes CASSTLGRDGNTIYF.

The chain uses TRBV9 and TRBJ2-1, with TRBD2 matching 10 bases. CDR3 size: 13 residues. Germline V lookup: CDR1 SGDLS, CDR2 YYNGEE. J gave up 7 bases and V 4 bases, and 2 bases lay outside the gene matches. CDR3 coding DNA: TGTGCCAGCAGCAGGACTAGCGGAAATGAGCAGTTCTTC. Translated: CASSRTSGNEQFF.

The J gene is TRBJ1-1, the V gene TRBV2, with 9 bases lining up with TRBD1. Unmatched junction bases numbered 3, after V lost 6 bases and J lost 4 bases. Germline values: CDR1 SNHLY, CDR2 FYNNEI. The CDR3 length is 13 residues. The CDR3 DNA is TGTGCCAGCAGCTACAGGGGGCTCACTGAAGCTTTCTTT. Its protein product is CASSYRGLTEAFF.

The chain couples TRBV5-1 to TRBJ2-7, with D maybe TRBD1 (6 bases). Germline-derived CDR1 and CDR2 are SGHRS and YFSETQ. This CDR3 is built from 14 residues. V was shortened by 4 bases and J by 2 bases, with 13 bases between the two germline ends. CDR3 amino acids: CASSTTGPAYEQYF. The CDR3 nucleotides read TGCGCCAGCAGCACGACAGGCCCGGCCTACGAGCAGTACTTC.

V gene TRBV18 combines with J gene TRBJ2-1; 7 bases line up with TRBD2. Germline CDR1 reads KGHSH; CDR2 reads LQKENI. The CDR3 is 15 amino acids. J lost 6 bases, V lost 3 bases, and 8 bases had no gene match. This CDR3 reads CASSPRSGASNEQFF. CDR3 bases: TGTGCCAGCTCACCCCGGAGCGGGGCGAGCAATGAGCAGTTCTTC. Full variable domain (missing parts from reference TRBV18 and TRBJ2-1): NAGVMQNPRHLVRRRGQEARLRCSPMKGHSHVYWYRQLPEEGLKFMVYLQKENIIDESGMPKERFSAEFPKEGPSILRIQQVVRGDSAAYFCASSPRSGASNEQFFGPGTRLTVL.

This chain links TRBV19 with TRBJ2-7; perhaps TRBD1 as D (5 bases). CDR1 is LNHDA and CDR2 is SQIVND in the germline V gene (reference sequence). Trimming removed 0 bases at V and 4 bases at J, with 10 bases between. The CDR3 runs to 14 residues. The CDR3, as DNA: TGTGCCAGTAGTATAGAAGCAGGGTGGTACGAGCAGTACTTC. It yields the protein CASSIEAGWYEQYF. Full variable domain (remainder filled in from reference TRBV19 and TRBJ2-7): DGGITQSPKYLFRKEGQNVTLSCEQNLNHDAMYWYRQDPGQGLRLIYYSQIVNDFQKGDIAEGYSVSREKKESFPLTVTSAQKNPTAFYLCASSIEAGWYEQYFGPGTRLTVT.

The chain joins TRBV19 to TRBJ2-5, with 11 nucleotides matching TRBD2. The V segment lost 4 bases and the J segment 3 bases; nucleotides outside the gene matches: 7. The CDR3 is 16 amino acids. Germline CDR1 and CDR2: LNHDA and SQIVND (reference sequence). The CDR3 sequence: CASSTTTSGGKETQYF. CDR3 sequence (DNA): TGTGCCAGTAGTACCACTACTAGCGGGGGAAAAGAGACCCAGTACTTC.

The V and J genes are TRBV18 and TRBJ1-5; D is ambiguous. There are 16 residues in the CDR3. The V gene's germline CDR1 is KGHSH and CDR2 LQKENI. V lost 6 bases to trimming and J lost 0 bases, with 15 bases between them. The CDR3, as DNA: TGTGCCAGCTCCCGTGGTCCGGAGGATAGCAATCAGCCCCAGCATTTT. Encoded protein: CASSRGPEDSNQPQHF.

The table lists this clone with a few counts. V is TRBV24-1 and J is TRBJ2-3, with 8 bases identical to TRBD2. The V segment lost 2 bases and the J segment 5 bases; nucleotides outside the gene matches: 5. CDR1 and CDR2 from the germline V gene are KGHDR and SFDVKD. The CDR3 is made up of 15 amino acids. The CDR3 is CATSDSRGDGDTQYF. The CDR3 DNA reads TGTGCCACCAGTGATTCGCGGGGGGATGGAGATACGCAGTATTTT.

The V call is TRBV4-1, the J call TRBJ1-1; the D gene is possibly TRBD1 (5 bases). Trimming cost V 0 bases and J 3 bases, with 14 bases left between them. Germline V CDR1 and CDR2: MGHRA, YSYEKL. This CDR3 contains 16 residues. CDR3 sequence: CASSQEGTPLDTEAFF. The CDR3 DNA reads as TGCGCCAGCAGCCAAGAAGGGACTCCATTAGACACTGAAGCTTTCTTT.

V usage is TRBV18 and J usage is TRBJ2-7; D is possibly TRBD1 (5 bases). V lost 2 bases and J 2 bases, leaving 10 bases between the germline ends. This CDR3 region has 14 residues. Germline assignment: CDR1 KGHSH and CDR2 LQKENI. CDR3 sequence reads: CASSPGRVPYEQYF. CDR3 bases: TGTGCCAGCTCACCAGGCAGGGTCCCCTACGAGCAGTACTTC.

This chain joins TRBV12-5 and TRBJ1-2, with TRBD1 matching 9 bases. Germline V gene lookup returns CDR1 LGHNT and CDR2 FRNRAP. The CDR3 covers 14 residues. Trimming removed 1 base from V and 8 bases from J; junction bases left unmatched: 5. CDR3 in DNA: TGTGCTAGTGGTTTGGAAACAGGGGGCATGGGCTACACCTTC. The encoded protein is CASGLETGGMGYTF.

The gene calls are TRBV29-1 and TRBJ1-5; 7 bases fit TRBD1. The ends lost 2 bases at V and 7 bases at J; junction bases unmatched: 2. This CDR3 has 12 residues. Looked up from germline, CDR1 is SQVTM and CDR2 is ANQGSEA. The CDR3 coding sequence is TGCAGCGTTGAACAGGGGGGACAGCCCCAGCATTTT. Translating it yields CSVEQGGQPQHF.

CDR3 nucleotides: TGTGCCAGCAGTGAAGCCGGGAGGTACCAAGAGACCCAGTACTTC. Amino acids: CASSEAGRYQETQYF. V usage is TRBV6-1 and J usage is TRBJ2-5, with TRBD2 identical over 7 bases. The CDR3 spans 15 residues. In germline, CDR1 is MNHNS, CDR2 SASEGT. Losses at the gene ends were 0 bases for V and 0 bases for J; bases not matched to a gene: 1.

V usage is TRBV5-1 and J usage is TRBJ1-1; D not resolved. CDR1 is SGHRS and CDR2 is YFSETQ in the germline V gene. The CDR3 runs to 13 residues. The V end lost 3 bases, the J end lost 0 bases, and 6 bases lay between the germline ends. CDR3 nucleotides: TGCGCCAGCAGCTCCTCTATGAACACTGAAGCTTTCTTT. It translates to CASSSSMNTEAFF.

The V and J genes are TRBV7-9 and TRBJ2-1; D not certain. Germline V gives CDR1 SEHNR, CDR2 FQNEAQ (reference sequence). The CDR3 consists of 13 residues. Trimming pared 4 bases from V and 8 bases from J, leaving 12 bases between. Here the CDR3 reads CASSSTTIHEQFF. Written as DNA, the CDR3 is TGTGCCAGCAGCTCAACCACAATACATGAGCAGTTCTTC.

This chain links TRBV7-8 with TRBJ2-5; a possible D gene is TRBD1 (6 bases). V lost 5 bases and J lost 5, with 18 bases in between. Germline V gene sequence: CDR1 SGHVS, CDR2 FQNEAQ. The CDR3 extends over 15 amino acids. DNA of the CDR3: TGTGCCAGCAGCCCCGACGTGGGGGCTTGGGAGACCCAGTACTTC. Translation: CASSPDVGAWETQYF.

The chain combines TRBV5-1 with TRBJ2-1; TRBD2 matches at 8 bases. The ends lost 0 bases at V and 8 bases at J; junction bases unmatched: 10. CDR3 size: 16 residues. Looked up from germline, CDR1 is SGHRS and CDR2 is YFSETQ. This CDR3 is CASSLENGGAIYEQFF. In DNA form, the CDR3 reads TGCGCCAGCAGCTTGGAGAACGGGGGGGCAATCTATGAGCAGTTCTTC.

As DNA, the CDR3 is TGTGCCACCCAGGGGGCGGGAAATGAAAAACTGTTTTTT. Translated: CATQGAGNEKLFF. The V call is TRBV24-1, the J call TRBJ1-4; 8 bases agree with TRBD1. Losses at the gene ends were 9 bases for V and 5 bases for J; bases not matched to a gene: 4. CDR1 and CDR2 (germline): KGHDR, SFDVKD. This CDR3 is 13 amino acids long.

CDR3 nucleotide sequence: TGTGCCACCAGCAGGGAAGACAGGGCCCTCCCCTGGGGACCCCTCCACTTT. Its translation is CATSREDRALPWGPLHF. The chain carries TRBV15 and TRBJ1-6; 7 bases map to TRBD1. Per the germline V gene, CDR1 is LNHNV and CDR2 is YYDKDF (reference sequence). CDR3 length: 17 residues. Unmatched junction bases numbered 17, after V lost 3 bases and J lost 12 bases.

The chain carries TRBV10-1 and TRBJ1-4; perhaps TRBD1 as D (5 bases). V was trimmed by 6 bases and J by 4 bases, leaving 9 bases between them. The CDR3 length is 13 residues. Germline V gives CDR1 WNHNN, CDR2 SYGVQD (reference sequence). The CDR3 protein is CASRDMYNEKLFF. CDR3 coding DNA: TGCGCCAGCAGGGACATGTATAATGAAAAACTGTTTTTT.

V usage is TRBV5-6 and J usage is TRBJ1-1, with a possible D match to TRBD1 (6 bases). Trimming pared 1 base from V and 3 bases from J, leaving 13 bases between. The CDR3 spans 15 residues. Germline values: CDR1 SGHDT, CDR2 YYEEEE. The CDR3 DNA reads TGTGCCAGCAGCTTGACTCGCACAGGGTACACTGAAGCTTTCTTT. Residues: CASSLTRTGYTEAFF.

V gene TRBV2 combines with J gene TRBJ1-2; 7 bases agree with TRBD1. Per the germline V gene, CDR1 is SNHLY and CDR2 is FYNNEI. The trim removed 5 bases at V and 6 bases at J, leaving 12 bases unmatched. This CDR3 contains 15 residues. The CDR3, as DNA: TGTGCCAGCAGTCAGGACCGCAGGGGGTGGGATGGCTACACCTTC. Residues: CASSQDRRGWDGYTF.

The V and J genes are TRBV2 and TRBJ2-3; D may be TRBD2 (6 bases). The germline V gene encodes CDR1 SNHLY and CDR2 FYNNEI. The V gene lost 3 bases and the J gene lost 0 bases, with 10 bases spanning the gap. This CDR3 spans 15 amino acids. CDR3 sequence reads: CASSESGLSTDTQYF. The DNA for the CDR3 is TGTGCCAGCAGTGAGTCGGGACTGAGCACAGATACGCAGTATTTT.

CDR3 residues: CASSRTSGGSYEQYF. The CDR3 DNA reads TGTGCCAGCAGCCGAACTAGCGGGGGGTCCTACGAGCAGTACTTC. The rearrangement links TRBV5-4 to TRBJ2-7, with 12 bases matching TRBD2. After removal of 4 bases from V and 1 base from J, the junction contained 3 bases not matched to a gene. Germline assignment: CDR1 SGHNT and CDR2 YYREEE (reference sequence). The CDR3 has 15 amino acids.